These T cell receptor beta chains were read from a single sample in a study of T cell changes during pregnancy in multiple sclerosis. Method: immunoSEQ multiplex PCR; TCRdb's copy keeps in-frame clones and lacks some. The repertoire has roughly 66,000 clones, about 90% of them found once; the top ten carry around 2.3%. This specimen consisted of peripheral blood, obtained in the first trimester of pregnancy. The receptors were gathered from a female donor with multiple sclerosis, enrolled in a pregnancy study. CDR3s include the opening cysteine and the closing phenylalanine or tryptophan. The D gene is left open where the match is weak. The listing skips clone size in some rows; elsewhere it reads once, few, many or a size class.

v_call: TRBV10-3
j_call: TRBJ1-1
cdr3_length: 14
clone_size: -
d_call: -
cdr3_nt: TGTGCCACACAAATGGCGCCAGGGCCCACTGAAGCTTTCTTT
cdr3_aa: CATQMAPGPTEAFF

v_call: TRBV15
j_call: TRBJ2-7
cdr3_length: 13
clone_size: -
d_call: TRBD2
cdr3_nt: TGTGCCACAGGGACTAGCGACTCCTACGAGCAGTACTTC
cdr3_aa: CATGTSDSYEQYF

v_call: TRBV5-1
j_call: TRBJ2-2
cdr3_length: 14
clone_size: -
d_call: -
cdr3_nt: TGCGCCAGCAGCTTTAGGGGCTACACCGGGGAGCTGTTTTTT
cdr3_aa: CASSFRGYTGELFF

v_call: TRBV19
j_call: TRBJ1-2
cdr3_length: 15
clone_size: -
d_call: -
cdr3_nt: TGTGCCAGTCAACAGAACAGGGCCCCTAACTATGGCTACACCTTC
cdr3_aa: CASQQNRAPNYGYTF

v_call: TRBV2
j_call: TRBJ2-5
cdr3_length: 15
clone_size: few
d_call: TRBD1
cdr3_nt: TGTGCCAGCCCCCGTGACAGGGGGCGCCGAGAGACCCAGTACTTC
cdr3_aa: CASPRDRGRRETQYF

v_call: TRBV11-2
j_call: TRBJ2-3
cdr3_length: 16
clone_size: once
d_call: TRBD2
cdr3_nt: TGTGCCAGCAGCTTAGGGGGACTAGGTTCGACAGATACGCAGTATTTT
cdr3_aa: CASSLGGLGSTDTQYF

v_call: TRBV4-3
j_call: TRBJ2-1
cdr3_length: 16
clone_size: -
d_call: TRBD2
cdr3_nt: TGCGCCAGCAGCCAAGAGGGGCTAGCGGAGTACAATGAGCAGTTCTTC
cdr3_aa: CASSQEGLAEYNEQFF

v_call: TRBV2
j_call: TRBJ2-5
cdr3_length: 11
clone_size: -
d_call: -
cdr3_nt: TGTGCCAGCATTAGTCCGGGGGCCCAGTACTTC
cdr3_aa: CASISPGAQYF

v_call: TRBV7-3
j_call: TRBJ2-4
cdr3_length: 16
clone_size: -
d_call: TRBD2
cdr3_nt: TGTGCCAGCAGCTTAGGTGTCGGGGGGGATACAAACATTCAGTACTTC
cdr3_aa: CASSLGVGGDTNIQYF

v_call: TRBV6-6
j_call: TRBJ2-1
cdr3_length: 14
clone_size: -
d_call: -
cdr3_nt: TGTGCCAGCAGTACATTCTCCTCCTACAATGAGCAGTTCTTC
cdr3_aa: CASSTFSSYNEQFF

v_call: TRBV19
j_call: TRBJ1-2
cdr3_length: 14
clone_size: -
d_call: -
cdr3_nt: TGTGCCAGTAGTATAAGAGAGGGCACAAGGGGCTACACCTTC
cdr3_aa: CASSIREGTRGYTF

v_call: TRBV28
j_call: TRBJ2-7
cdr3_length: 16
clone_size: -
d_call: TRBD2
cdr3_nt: TGTGCCAGCAAAAGGGGGGGCGGGAGGAGCTCCTACGAGCAGTACTTC
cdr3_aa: CASKRGGGRSSYEQYF

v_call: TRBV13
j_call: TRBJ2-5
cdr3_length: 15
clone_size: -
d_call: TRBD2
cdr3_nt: TGTGCCAGCAGACCAAAGCGGGAGCTGGGCGAGACCCAGTACTTC
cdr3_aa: CASRPKRELGETQYF

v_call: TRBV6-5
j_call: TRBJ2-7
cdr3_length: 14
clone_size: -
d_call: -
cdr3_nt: TGTGCCAGCAGTTACGACAGGACTGCCTACGAGCAGTACTTC
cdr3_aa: CASSYDRTAYEQYF

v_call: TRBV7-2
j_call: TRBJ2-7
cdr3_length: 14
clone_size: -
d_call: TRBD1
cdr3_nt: TGTGCCAGCAGCCGTGGGGACAGCATGCGAGAGCAGTACTTC
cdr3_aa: CASSRGDSMREQYF

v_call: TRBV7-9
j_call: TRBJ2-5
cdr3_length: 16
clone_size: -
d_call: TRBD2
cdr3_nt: TGTGCCAGCAGCTCACTTAGTAGCGGGAGGTGGGAGACCCAGTACTTC
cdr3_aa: CASSSLSSGRWETQYF

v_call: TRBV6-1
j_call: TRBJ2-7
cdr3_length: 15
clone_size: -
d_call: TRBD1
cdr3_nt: TGTGCCAGCAGTGATCCGGGACAGGGTTCCTACGAGCAGTACTTC
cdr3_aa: CASSDPGQGSYEQYF

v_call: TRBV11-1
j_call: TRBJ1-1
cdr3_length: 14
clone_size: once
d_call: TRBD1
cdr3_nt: TGTGCCAGCAGCCGGGACAGCCTGAACACTGAAGCTTTCTTT
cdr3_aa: CASSRDSLNTEAFF

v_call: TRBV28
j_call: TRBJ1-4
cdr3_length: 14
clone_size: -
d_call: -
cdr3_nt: TGTGCCAGCAGTTTATTCCGGACTAATGAAAAACTGTTTTTT
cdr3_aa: CASSLFRTNEKLFF

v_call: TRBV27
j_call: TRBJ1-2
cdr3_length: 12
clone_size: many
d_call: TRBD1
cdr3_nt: TGTGCCAGCAGAGGACAGGCTTATGGCTACACCTTC
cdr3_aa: CASRGQAYGYTF

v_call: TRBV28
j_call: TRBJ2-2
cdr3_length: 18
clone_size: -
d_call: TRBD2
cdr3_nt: TGTGCCAGCAGTTTATTGGCTAGCGGCCTCCGGAACACCGGGGAGCTGTTTTTT
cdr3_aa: CASSLLASGLRNTGELFF

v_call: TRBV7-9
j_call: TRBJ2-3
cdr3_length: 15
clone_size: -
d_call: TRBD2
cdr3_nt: TGTGCCAGCAGCTTAACTGCGACTAGCGGAATTACGCAGTATTTT
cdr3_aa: CASSLTATSGITQYF

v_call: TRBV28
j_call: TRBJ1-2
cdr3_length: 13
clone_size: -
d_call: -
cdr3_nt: TGTGCCAGCAGGCAACAGGGATACTATGGCTACACCTTC
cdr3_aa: CASRQQGYYGYTF

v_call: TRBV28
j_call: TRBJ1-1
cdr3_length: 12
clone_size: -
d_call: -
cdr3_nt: TGTGCCAGCAGCAGCGGAGGCACTGAAGCTTTCTTT
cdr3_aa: CASSSGGTEAFF

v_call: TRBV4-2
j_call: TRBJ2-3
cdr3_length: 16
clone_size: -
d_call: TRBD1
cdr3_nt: TGTGCCAGCAGCCGAACCGGGACAGGGGGGACAGATACGCAGTATTTT
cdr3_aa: CASSRTGTGGTDTQYF

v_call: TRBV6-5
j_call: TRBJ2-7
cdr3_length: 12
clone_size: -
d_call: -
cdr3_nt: TGTGCCAGCGAGGGTCAGGAGAACGAGCAGTACTTC
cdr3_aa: CASEGQENEQYF

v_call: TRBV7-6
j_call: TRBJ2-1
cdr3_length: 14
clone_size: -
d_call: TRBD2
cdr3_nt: TGTGCCAGCAGTCCGGGACTAGCTTCCAATGAGCAGTTCTTC
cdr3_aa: CASSPGLASNEQFF

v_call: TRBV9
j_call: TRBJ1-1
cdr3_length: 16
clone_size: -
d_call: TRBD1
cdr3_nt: TGTGCCAGCAGCGTAGGTACAGGGGGCACGGGAACTGAAGCTTTCTTT
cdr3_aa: CASSVGTGGTGTEAFF

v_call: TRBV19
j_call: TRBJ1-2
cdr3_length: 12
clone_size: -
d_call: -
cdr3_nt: TGTGCCAGTAACGACAGATTCTATGGCTACACCTTC
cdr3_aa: CASNDRFYGYTF

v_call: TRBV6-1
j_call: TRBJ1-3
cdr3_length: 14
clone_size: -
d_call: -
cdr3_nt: TGTGCCAGCAGTGAATCCCAGGGTCGTAGCACCATATATTTT
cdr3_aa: CASSESQGRSTIYF